These 18 T cell receptor beta chains came from one sample sequenced in a study of regulatory T cells in long-lasting Graves disease. Construction of the TCR beta libraries employed iRepertoire HTBI primers in conjunction with Arm-PCR of CDR3 regions. TCRdb itself ran the multiplex PCR reads through MiXCR, one entry per CDR3 protein. This table has 400,000 to 450,000 distinct CDR3 sequences, about a quarter appearing once. The time point: persistent/refractory GD, antithyroid drugs over 5 years with positive TRAb. RNA from PBMCs was the source of the TCR library. The specimen comprised peripheral blood mononuclear cells (PBMCs), sampled when the disease was refractory, from a patient treated with antithyroid drugs. These receptors came from a female donor with Graves disease.

CDR3 protein: CASSLYWAGLAENTGELFF. CDR3 DNA: TGTGCCAGCAGCTTATATTGGGCCGGACTAGCGGAAAACACCGGGGAGCTGTTTTTT. This chain links TRBV7-2 with TRBJ2-2, with 10 bases identical to TRBD2. V lost 2 bases to trimming and J lost 2 bases; unmatched junction nucleotides: 11. The CDR3 runs 19 residues. CDR1 is SGHTA and CDR2 is FQGNSA in the germline V gene.

This clonotype has a handful of counts. CDR3 in amino acids: CASSDRDQNTGELFF. In DNA, the CDR3 is TGTGCCAGCAGCGACAGGGACCAGAACACCGGGGAGCTGTTTTTT. This chain links TRBV6-1 with TRBJ2-2; 7 bases match TRBD1. Germline values: CDR1 MNHNS, CDR2 SASEGT. The CDR3 extends over 15 amino acids. V lost 6 bases to trimming and J lost 1 base; unmatched junction nucleotides: 5.

This clonotype was seen many times. V is TRBV7-9 and J is TRBJ2-7; 8 nucleotides align to TRBD1. The germline CDR1 and CDR2 sequences are SEHNR and FQNEAQ (reference sequence). The CDR3 has 16 residues. The V gene end was trimmed by 3 bases and the J gene end by 0 bases; junction bases not matched to a gene: 7. For the CDR3, the DNA is TGTGCCAGCAGCTTTTCCCGGACAGGGAGCTCCTACGAGCAGTACTTC. It encodes CASSFSRTGSSYEQYF.

In the case of this clonotype: A much larger clone lies one base from this, so it may be a read error. This chain links TRBV6-2 or TRBV6-3 with TRBJ1-1, with 7 bases that match TRBD1. Germline lookup yields CDR1 MNHEY and CDR2 SVGEGT. The CDR3 spans 15 residues. Written as DNA, the CDR3 is TGTGCCAGCAGTTACTATGGGACAGCGAACACTGAAGCTCTCTTT. Encoded protein: CASSYYGTANTEALF.

This clonotype was detected ten times or more. The V gene is TRBV2, the J gene TRBJ2-1, with D tentatively TRBD1 (5 bases). The V gene lost 4 bases and the J gene lost 10 bases, with 11 bases spanning the gap. The germline V gene encodes CDR1 SNHLY and CDR2 FYNNEI. CDR3 length: 12 amino acids. The CDR3 bases are TGTGCCAGCAGTGGAACGGACACAGAGCAGTTCTTC. It is translated as CASSGTDTEQFF.

This clonotype was detected ten times or more. This rearrangement joins TRBV12-3 or TRBV12-4 to TRBJ2-2, with 8 bases that match TRBD2. J gave up 4 bases and V 6 bases, and 13 bases lay outside the gene matches. This CDR3 spans 17 amino acids. The CDR3 here is CASRDPSGRGSTGELFF. The CDR3 DNA follows: TGTGCCAGCAGGGATCCCAGCGGGAGAGGGAGCACCGGGGAGCTGTTTTTT.

This clonotype was seen only a few times. The chain uses TRBV7-9 and TRBJ2-7; D is possibly TRBD1 (5 bases). Germline V gene lookup returns CDR1 SEHNR and CDR2 FQNEAQ (reference sequence). The CDR3 runs 13 residues. The V end lost 2 bases, the J end lost 6 bases, and 11 bases lay between the germline ends. The CDR3 sequence is CASSLQGTAEQYF. The CDR3 DNA is TGTGCCAGCAGCTTACAGGGTACGGCCGAGCAGTACTTC.

This clonotype was observed a few times. The V gene is TRBV6-9, the J gene TRBJ2-7; TRBD1 aligns across 8 bases. This CDR3 is 15 amino acids long. CDR1 is MNHGY and CDR2 is SVAAGI in the germline V gene. V dropped 3 bases and J dropped 7; count of bases not matched to a gene: 11. The CDR3 sequence: CASSYLGQDRDEQYF. The CDR3 DNA reads as TGTGCCAGCAGTTACTTGGGACAGGACCGTGATGAGCAGTACTTC.

As for this clonotype: At one end, the junction sequence differs from germline, possibly due to a read error. The chain employs TRBV6-6 and TRBJ2-4; D could derive from TRBD1 or TRBD2 (5 bases each). Germline lookup yields CDR1 MNHNY and CDR2 SVGAGI (reference sequence). The CDR3 loop spans 16 amino acids. CDR3 residues: CPSSYSWTGARNIQYF. CDR3 in DNA: TGTCCCAGCAGTTACTCGTGGACCGGGGCGCGAAACATTCAGTACTTC.

This clonotype appeared a few times. This rearrangement joins TRBV6-2 or TRBV6-3 to TRBJ1-3; D is uncertain. This CDR3 comprises 15 residues. V dropped 5 bases and J dropped 2 bases, with 13 bases sitting between them. The V gene's germline CDR1 is MNHEY and CDR2 SVGEGT. The CDR3 spells CASSGDLGTGNTIYF. DNA of the CDR3: TGTGCCAGCAGTGGCGACCTGGGGACTGGAAACACCATATATTTT.

This clonotype has more than one count but fewer than ten. The rearrangement uses TRBV7-9 and TRBJ1-5; a weak D match, TRBD1 (6 bases). V lost 4 bases and J lost 1, with 8 bases in between. The CDR3 is made up of 14 amino acids. The germline gives CDR1 SEHNR, CDR2 FQNEAQ (reference sequence). For the CDR3, the DNA is TGTGCCAGCAGCTGGGACACGAGCAATCAGCCCCAGCATTTT. Amino acid sequence: CASSWDTSNQPQHF.

A few counts support this clonotype. The chain combines TRBV20-1 with TRBJ2-1; 7 nucleotides agree with TRBD1. V gave up 6 bases and J gave up 5 bases; unmatched junction bases: 10. CDR1 is DFQATT, CDR2 SNEGSKA, per germline (reference sequence). The CDR3 has 14 residues. As DNA, the CDR3 is TGCAGTGCACCGACAGGGTTTGCGGACAATGAGCAGTTCTTC. It encodes CSAPTGFADNEQFF.

This clonotype came up many times. The CDR3 region has the DNA TGCAGTGCCGCTTTTGTGGGCTTCGATAATTCACCCCTCCACTTT. This codes for CSAAFVGFDNSPLHF. The chain uses TRBV20-1 and TRBJ1-6; D is unclear. This CDR3 region has 15 residues. Trimming shortened V by 6 bases and J by 5 bases, and 17 bases separated the two germline ends. CDR1 and CDR2 (germline): DFQATT, SNEGSKA (reference sequence).

Many counts were recorded for this clonotype. The chain uses TRBV2 and TRBJ1-5; no definite D call. Per germline, CDR1 SNHLY and CDR2 FYNNEI. The CDR3 runs 15 residues. Trimming stripped 1 base from V and 0 bases from J, with 7 bases between. The CDR3 loop is CASSEDSFSNQPQHF. The CDR3 DNA reads TGTGCCAGCAGTGAAGATTCCTTTAGCAATCAGCCCCAGCATTTT.

This clonotype turned up a few times. A read error is possible here, since a much larger clone lies one base away. This CDR3 is missing its conserved last phenylalanine or tryptophan, likely due to a read error. The V and J genes are TRBV2 and TRBJ1-1; D is possibly TRBD1 (5 bases). Per the germline V gene, CDR1 is SNHLY and CDR2 is FYNNEI. Trimming removed 8 bases at V and 4 bases at J, with 20 bases between. The CDR3 sequence is 15 residues long. CDR3 sequence (DNA): TGTGCCAGCGGGGGAAAGGGTAGCCCCCCCACTGAAGCTTTCTCT. Protein: CASGGKGSPPTEAFS.

In its sample, this clonotype was seen a few times. The CDR3 sequence: CASSATGTPNTEAFF. In nucleotides, the CDR3 is TGTGCCAGCAGTGCTACAGGGACCCCGAACACTGAAGCTTTCTTT. The chain links TRBV25-1 to TRBJ1-1, with TRBD1 as a possible D gene (6 bases). The CDR3 length is 15 residues. V was pared by 4 bases and J by 1 base, with 13 bases between. Germline values: CDR1 MGHDK, CDR2 SYGVNS.

The V gene is TRBV28, the J gene TRBJ1-1; D may be TRBD1 (6 bases). V dropped 8 bases and J dropped 5 bases, with 12 bases sitting between them. CDR3 length: 12 amino acids. Germline V gene data show CDR1 as MDHEN and CDR2 as SYDVKM. The CDR3 sequence: CASGGALTEAFF. The CDR3 region has the DNA TGTGCCAGCGGGGGGGCGTTGACTGAAGCTTTCTTT.

The V call is TRBV20-1, the J call TRBJ2-7; 9 bases map to TRBD2. CDR1 is DFQATT and CDR2 is SNEGSKA in the germline V gene (reference sequence). The trim removed 1 base at V and 3 bases at J, leaving 25 bases unmatched. This CDR3 contains 21 residues. CDR3 in DNA: TGCAGTGCTAGAGGGGCAGGAGGGTCGACTGGGCTAGCGGGGCGGAACTACGAGCAGTACTTC. Translating it yields CSARGAGGSTGLAGRNYEQYF.